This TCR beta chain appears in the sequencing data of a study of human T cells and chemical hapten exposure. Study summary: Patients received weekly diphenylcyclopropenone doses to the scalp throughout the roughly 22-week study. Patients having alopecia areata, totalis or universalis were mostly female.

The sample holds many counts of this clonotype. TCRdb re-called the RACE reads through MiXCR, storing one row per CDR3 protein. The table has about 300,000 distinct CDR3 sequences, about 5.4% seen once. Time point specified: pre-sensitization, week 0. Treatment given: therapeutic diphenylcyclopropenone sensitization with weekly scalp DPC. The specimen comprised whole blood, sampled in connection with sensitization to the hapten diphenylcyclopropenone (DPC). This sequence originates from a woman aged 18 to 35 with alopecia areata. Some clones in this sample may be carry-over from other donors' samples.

CDR3 region: CASSSAAGGQDFNSPLHF. The CDR3 DNA sequence: TGTGCCAGCAGCTCTGCTGCGGGGGGACAGGATTTTAATTCACCCCTCCACTTT. The chain recombines TRBV28 with TRBJ1-6; TRBD1 aligns across 8 bases. This CDR3 is 18 amino acids long. CDR1 MDHEN and CDR2 SYDVKM come from the germline V gene. V gave up 6 bases and J gave up 6 bases; unmatched junction bases: 16. The full variable domain, in which reference TRBV28 and TRBJ1-6 provide the parts outside the CDR3, is DVKVTQSSRYLVKRTGEKVFLECVQDMDHENMFWYRQDPGLGLRLIYFSYDVKMKEKGDIPEGYSVSREKKERFSLILESASTNQTSMYLCASSSAAGGQDFNSPLHFGNGTRLTVT.